The entry below gives a single T cell receptor beta chain sequence along with its context. The antigen is not known. Germline-derived CDR1 and CDR2 are MNHEY and SMNVEV (reference sequence). The CDR3 runs to 14 residues. V was shortened by 2 bases and J by 1 base, with 8 bases between the two germline ends. This specimen comes from a study of PD-1 blockade in classical Hodgkin lymphoma. Whole-study context: Every 2 weeks, patients had 3 mg/kg nivolumab intravenously. General study results and limits: Repertoire difference causes, possibly disease activity or prior therapy, remain undefined. A significant rise in TCR diversity by C4D1 was seen for CD4+ but not CD8+ cells.

Time point noted: cycle 4 day 1 (C4D1), after more than five weeks of nivolumab. Each and every patient relapsed after autologous stem cell transplantation, and patients got differing brentuximab vedotin exposure. Profiled with immunoSEQ multiplex PCR; TCRdb holds only in-frame clones, not every one. The table has 5,500 to 8,500 clones, over 80% seen once. Sequenced material: peripheral blood mononuclear cells (PBMCs), taken before the fourth cycle of nivolumab. The chain carries TRBV27 and TRBJ1-2; no reliable D call. The clonotype was recovered from a human donor with classical Hodgkin lymphoma. The CDR3 spells CASSLRGSNYGYTF. CDR3 nucleotides: TGTGCCAGCAGTTTAAGAGGGAGTAACTATGGCTACACCTTC.